The clone carrying this T cell receptor beta chain was observed a few times. These data belong to a study of response to subunit inactivated influenza vaccine. Trimming pared 1 base from V and 4 bases from J, leaving 20 bases between. The CDR3 extends over 17 amino acids. The germline V gene has CDR1 SGHVS and CDR2 FNYEAQ. From the RT-PCR reads, TCRdb called clonotypes with MiXCR, one entry per CDR3 protein. The table includes fewer than 750,000 distinct CDR3 sequences, about 14% detected once. Sequencing was performed on PBMCs from blood, taken less than 13 days after vaccination. This chain joins TRBV7-6 and TRBJ2-7; no clear D gene. This TCR came from a man aged 50 to 60 who received an inactivated influenza vaccine. The CDR3 DNA reads TGTGCCAGCAGCTTAGTAGTCCGGCCCCTCGCCCTATACGAGCAGTACTTC. It yields the protein CASSLVVRPLALYEQYF. Looking up the rest from reference TRBV7-6 and TRBJ2-7 gives the full variable domain: GAGVSQSPRYKVTKRGQDVALRCDPISGHVSLYWYRQALGQGPEFLTYFNYEAQQDKSGLPNDRFSAERPEGSISTLTIQRTEQRDSAMYRCASSLVVRPLALYEQYFGPGTRLTVT.